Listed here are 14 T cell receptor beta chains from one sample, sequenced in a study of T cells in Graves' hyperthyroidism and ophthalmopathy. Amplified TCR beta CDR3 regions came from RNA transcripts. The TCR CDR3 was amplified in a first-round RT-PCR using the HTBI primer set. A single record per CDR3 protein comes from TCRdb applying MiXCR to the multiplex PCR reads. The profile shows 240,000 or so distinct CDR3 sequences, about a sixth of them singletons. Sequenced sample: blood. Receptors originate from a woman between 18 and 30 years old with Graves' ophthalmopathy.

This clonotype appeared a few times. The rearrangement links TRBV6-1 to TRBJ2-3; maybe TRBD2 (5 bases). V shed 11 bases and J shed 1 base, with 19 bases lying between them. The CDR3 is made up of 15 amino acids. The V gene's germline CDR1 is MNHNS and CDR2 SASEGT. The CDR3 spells CAASTGVLRTDTQYF. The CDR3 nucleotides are TGTGCCGCTAGCACCGGGGTGCTACGCACAGATACGCAGTATTTT.

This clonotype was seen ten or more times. As DNA, the CDR3 is TGTGCCAGCAGCCCCACGGGACGTAGAAACACTGAAGCTTTCTTT. Translating it yields CASSPTGRRNTEAFF. This chain joins TRBV28 and TRBJ1-1; tentative D call: TRBD1 (5 bases). Deletions cut 6 bases from V and 2 bases from J, with 16 bases between. The CDR3 contains 15 residues. The germline CDR1 and CDR2 sequences are MDHEN and SYDVKM.

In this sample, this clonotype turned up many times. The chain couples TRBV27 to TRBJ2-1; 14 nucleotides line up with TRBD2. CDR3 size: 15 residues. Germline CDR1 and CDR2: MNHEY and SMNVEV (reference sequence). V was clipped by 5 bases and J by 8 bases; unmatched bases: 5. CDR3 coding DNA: TGTGCCAGCAGTGAACCGGGACTAGCGGGGGATGAGCAGTTCTTC. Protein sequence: CASSEPGLAGDEQFF.

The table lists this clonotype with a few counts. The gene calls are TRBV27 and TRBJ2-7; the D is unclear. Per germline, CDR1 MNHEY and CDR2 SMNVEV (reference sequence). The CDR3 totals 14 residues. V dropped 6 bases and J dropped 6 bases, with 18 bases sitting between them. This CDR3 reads CASRGWAANREQYF. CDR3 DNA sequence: TGTGCCAGCAGGGGATGGGCAGCCAACCGCGAGCAGTACTTC.

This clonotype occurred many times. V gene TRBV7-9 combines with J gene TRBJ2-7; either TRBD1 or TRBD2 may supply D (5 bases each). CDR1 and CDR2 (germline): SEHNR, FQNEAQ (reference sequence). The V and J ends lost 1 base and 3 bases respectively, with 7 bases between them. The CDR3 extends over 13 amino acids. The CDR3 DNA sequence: TGTGCCAGCAGCTTAGGGGGGTTCTACGAGCAGTACTTC. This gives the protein CASSLGGFYEQYF.

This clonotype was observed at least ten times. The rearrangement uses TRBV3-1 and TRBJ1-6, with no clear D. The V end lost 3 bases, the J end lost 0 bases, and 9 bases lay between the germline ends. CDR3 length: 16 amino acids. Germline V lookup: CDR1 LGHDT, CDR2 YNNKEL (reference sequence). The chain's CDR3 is CASSQALGSYNSPLHF. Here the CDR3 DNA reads TGTGCCAGCAGCCAGGCCCTAGGCTCCTATAATTCACCCCTCCACTTT.

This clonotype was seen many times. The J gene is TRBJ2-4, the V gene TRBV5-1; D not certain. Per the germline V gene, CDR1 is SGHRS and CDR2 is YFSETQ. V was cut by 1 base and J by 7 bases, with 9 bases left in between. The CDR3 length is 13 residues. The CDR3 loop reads CASSLSGPNIQYF. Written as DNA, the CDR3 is TGCGCCAGCAGCTTGTCGGGTCCCAACATTCAGTACTTC.

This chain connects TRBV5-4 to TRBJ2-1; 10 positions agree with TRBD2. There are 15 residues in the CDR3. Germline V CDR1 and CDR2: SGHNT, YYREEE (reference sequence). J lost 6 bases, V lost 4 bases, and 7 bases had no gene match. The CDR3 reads CASSVDTSGINEQFF. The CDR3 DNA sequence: TGTGCCAGCAGCGTTGATACTAGCGGGATCAATGAGCAGTTCTTC.

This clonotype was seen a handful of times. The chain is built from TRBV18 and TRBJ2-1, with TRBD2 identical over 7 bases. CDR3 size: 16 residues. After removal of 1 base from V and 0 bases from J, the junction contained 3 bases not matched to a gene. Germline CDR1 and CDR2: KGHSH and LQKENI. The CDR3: CASSPRGGSSYNEQFF. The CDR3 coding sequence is TGTGCCAGCTCACCACGGGGCGGGAGCTCCTACAATGAGCAGTTCTTC.

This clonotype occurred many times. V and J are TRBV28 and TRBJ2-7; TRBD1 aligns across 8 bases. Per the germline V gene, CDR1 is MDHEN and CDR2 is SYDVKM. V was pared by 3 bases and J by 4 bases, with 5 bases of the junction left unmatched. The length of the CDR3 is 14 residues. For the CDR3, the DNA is TGTGCCAGCAGTTTCCGGACAGGGCTTTACGAGCAGTACTTC. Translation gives CASSFRTGLYEQYF.

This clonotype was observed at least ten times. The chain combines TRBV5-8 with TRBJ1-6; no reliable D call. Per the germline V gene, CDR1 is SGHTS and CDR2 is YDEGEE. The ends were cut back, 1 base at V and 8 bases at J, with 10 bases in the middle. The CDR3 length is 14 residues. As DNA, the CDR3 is TGTGCCAGCAGCTTGCCACGGAGGGATTCACCCCTCCACTTT. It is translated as CASSLPRRDSPLHF. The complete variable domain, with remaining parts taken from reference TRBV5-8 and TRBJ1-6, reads EAGVTQSPTHLIKTRGQQATLRCSPISGHTSVYWYQQALGLGLQFLLWYDEGEERNRGNFPPRFSGRQFPNYSSELNVNALELEDSALYLCASSLPRRDSPLHFGNGTRLTVT.

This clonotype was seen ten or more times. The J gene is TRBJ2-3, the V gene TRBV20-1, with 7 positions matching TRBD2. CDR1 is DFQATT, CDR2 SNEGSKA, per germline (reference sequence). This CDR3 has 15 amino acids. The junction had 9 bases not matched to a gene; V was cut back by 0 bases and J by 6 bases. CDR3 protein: CSARDQRGGMDTQYF. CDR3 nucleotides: TGCAGTGCTAGAGATCAGCGGGGCGGGATGGATACGCAGTATTTT.

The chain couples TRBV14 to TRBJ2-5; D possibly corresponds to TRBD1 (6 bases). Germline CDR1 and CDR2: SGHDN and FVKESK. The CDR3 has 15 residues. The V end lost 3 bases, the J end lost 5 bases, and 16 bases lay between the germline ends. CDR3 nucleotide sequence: TGTGCCAGCAGCCAGGGGTGGGGGCCCGAGGAGACCCAGTACTTC. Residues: CASSQGWGPEETQYF.

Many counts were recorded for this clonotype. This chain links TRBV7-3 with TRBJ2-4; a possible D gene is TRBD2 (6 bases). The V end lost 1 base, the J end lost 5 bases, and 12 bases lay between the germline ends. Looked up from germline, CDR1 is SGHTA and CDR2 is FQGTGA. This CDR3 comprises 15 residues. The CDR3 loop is CASSLSPREQNIQYF. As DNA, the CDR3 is TGTGCCAGCAGCTTAAGCCCCCGGGAGCAAAACATTCAGTACTTC.